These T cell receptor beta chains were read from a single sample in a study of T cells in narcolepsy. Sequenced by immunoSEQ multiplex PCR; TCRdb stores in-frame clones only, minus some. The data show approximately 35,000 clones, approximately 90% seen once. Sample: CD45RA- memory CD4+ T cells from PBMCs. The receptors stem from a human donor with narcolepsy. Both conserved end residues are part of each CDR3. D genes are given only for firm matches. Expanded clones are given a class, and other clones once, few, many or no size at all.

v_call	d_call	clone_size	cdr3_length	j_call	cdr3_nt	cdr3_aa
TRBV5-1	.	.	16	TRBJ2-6	TGCGCCAGCAGCTTGGCGGAGGGGAAGGGGGCCAACGTCCTGACTTTC	CASSLAEGKGANVLTF
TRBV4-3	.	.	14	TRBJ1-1	TGCGCCAGCAGCCAAGTCTTCGTGAACACTGAAGCTTTCTTT	CASSQVFVNTEAFF
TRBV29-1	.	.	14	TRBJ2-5	TGCAGCGTTGTATATGGAGGGCGTACGGAGACCCAGTACTTC	CSVVYGGRTETQYF
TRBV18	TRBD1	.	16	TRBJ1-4	TGTGCCAGCTCACCACTTCCGGGACAGGAGAATGAAAAACTGTTTTTT	CASSPLPGQENEKLFF
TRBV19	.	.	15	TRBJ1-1	TGTGCCAGTAGTATCTTGACCGGGACTAAGTCTTCAGCTTTCTTT	CASSILTGTKSSAFF
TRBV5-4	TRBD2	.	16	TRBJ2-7	TGTGCCAGCAGCTTTCCCCGGACTAGCGGGAGTTACGAGCAGTACTTC	CASSFPRTSGSYEQYF
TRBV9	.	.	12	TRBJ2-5	TGTGCCAGCAGCGTTGAATGGGGGACCCAGTACTTC	CASSVEWGTQYF
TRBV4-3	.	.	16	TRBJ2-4	TGCGCCAGCAGCCAACTAAGGCAAGGTACCAAAAACATTCAGTACTTC	CASSQLRQGTKNIQYF
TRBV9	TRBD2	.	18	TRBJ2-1	TGTGCCAGCAGCGGAAGGACTAGCGGGGGGCGGCAATACAATGAGCAGTTCTTC	CASSGRTSGGRQYNEQFF
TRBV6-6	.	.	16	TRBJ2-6	TGTGCCAGCAGTCCGTCTTTGGACTCTGGGGCCAACGTCCTGACTTTC	CASSPSLDSGANVLTF
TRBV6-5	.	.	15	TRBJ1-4	TGTGCCAGCAGTTACTACGGACAAGTGGGTGAAAAACTGTTTTTT	CASSYYGQVGEKLFF
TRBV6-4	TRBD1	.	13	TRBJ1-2	TGTGCCAGCAGTGGGACAGGGAGAGACGGCTACACCTTC	CASSGTGRDGYTF
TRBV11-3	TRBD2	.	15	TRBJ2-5	TGTGCCAGCAGCGTTAGCGGGGGGGCCCTTGAGACCCAGTACTTC	CASSVSGGALETQYF
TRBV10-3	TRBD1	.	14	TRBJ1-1	TGTGCCATCAAACCGAGGACAGGGAACACTGAAGCTTTCTTT	CAIKPRTGNTEAFF
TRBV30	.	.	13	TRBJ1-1	TGTGCCTGGAGACCTACAGTGAACACTGAAGCTTTCTTT	CAWRPTVNTEAFF
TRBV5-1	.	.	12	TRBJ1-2	TGCGCCAGCAGCTTTTCTGGGGAAGGCTACACCTTC	CASSFSGEGYTF
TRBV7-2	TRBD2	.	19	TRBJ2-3	TGTGCCAGCAGCTTAGGACTAGCGGGGTACAACCTTAAAGAGGATACGCAGTATTTT	CASSLGLAGYNLKEDTQYF
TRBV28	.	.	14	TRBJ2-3	TGTGCCAGCACCTTTGGCCCCAGCACAGATACGCAGTATTTT	CASTFGPSTDTQYF
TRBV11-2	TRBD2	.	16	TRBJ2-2	TGTGCCAGCAGCTTACTAGCGGGGGGCATCACCGGGGAGCTGTTTTTT	CASSLLAGGITGELFF
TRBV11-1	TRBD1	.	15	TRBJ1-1	TGTGCCAGCAGCCCCCGGACAGGGAAGCGCACTGAAGCTTTCTTT	CASSPRTGKRTEAFF
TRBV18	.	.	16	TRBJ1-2	TGTGCCAGCTCAGGAAGTTCTTTCCAATCTAACTATGGCTACACCTTC	CASSGSSFQSNYGYTF
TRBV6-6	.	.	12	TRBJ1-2	TGTGCCAGCAGCCCCGACAGGCATGGCTACACCTTC	CASSPDRHGYTF
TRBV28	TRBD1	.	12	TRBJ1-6	TGTGCCAGCTATAGAGGGGACAGCCCCCTCCACTTT	CASYRGDSPLHF
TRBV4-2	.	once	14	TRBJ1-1	TGTGCCAGCAGCCTAGACGGAGGGAACACTGAAGCTTTCTTT	CASSLDGGNTEAFF
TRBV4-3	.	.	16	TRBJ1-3	TGCGCCAGCAGCCAAGAACGGACTAATGCTGGAAACACCATATATTTT	CASSQERTNAGNTIYF
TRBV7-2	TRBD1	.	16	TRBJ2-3	TGTGCCAGCAGCTCGACTGGGACAGGAGGGTGGGATACGCAGTATTTT	CASSSTGTGGWDTQYF
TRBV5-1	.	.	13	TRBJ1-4	TGCGCCAGCAGCCCGAACGTAGGGGAAAAACTGTTTTTT	CASSPNVGEKLFF
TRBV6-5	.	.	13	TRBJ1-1	TGTGCCAGCAGTTATAGGGAGGCGGGGGAAGCTTTCTTT	CASSYREAGEAFF
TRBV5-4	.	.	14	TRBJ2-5	TGTGCCAGCAGCTCCTCCGGGGGCCAAGAGACCCAGTACTTC	CASSSSGGQETQYF
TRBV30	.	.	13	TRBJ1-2	TGTGCCTGGAGTGGACCGCGAATCTATGGCTACACCTTC	CAWSGPRIYGYTF
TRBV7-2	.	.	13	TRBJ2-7	TGTGCCAGCAGCTTCAGAGGGGCCCACGAGCAGTACTTC	CASSFRGAHEQYF
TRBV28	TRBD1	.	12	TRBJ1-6	TGTGCCAGCACTCAGACAGGGTCAGCCCTCCACTTT	CASTQTGSALHF
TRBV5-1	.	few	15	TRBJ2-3	TGCGCCAGCAGCCTTGGGGAACAGAGCACAGATACGCAGTATTTT	CASSLGEQSTDTQYF
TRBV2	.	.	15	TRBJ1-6	TGTGCCAGCAGTGAGTCCGACGGGGGGCGTTCACCCCTCCACTTT	CASSESDGGRSPLHF
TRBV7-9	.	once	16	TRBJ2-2	TGTGCCAGCAGCTTAGAGCGGAAGCGATCGCCCGGGGAGCTGTTTTTT	CASSLERKRSPGELFF
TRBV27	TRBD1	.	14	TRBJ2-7	TGTGCCAGCATTGGACAGGGGGCGCGTTACGAGCAGTACTTC	CASIGQGARYEQYF
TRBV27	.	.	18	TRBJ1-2	TGTGCCAGCAGTTTATTTGGGGGGTATAGCTCTAGCGGCTATGGCTACACCTTC	CASSLFGGYSSSGYGYTF
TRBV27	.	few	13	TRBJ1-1	TGTGCCAGCAGTAGTACTCGGAACACTGAAGCTTTCTTT	CASSSTRNTEAFF
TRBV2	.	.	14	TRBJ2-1	TGTGCCAGCAGTTTGGGAGAGTTTGACAATGAGCAGTTCTTC	CASSLGEFDNEQFF
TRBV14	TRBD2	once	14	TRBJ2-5	TGTGCCAGCAGCCAACTGGCGGGAGTGAAGACCCAGTACTTC	CASSQLAGVKTQYF
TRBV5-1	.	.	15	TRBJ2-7	TGCGCCAGCAGCTTGGAGGGCGGGGCCCTCTTCGAGCAGTACTTC	CASSLEGGALFEQYF
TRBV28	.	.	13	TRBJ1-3	TGTGCCAGCAGTTTAGAGCTCTGGAACACCATATATTTT	CASSLELWNTIYF
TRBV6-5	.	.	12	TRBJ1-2	TGTGCCAGCAGTTACCCCGGGAGTGGCTACACCTTC	CASSYPGSGYTF
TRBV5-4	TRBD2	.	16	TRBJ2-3	TGTGCCAGCAGCTTGCTAGCGGGACTCGGGGGAGATACGCAGTATTTT	CASSLLAGLGGDTQYF
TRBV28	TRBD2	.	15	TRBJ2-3	TGTGCCAGCAGTTCTAGCGGGGACGTCACAGATACGCAGTATTTT	CASSSSGDVTDTQYF
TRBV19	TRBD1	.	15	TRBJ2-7	TGTGCCAGTAGGCCCACCGGGACAGGGGATTACGAGCAGTACTTC	CASRPTGTGDYEQYF
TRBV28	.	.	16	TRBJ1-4	TGTGCCAGCAGTTTACGATCCGCGGGAATTGGTGAAAAACTGTTTTTT	CASSLRSAGIGEKLFF
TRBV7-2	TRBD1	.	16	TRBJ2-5	TGTGCCAGCAGCTTCCTCCGACAGGGGGCGCAGGAGACCCAGTACTTC	CASSFLRQGAQETQYF
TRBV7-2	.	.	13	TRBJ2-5	TGTGCCAGCAGCTCCCTAGGGCAAGAGACCCAGTACTTC	CASSSLGQETQYF
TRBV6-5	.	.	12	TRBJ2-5	TGTGCCAGCAGTTACAGGGGAGAGACCCAGTACTTC	CASSYRGETQYF
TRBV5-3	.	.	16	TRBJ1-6	TGTGCCAGAAGCCCACCGGGTGGGGAGTTGGATAGACCCCTCCACTTT	CARSPPGGELDRPLHF
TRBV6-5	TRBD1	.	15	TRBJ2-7	TGTGCCAGCAGTTCCGGCGACAGGGTGTCCTACGAGCAGTACTTC	CASSSGDRVSYEQYF
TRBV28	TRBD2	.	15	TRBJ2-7	TGTGCCAGCAGTTTGACCGGGGGGAGCTCCTACGAGCAGTACTTC	CASSLTGGSSYEQYF